The entry that follows covers one T cell receptor (beta chain) sequence. As yet, its antigen is unknown. The ends lost 2 bases at V and 3 bases at J; junction bases unmatched: 3. The CDR3 loop spans 14 amino acids. Germline CDR1 and CDR2: ENHRY and SYGVKD. This sample is part of a study of OX40 agonist ivuxolimab in advanced cancers. The wider study: Mean age 60 years, range roughly 20 to 85; about 85% male.

Study findings and constraints: Determination of antigen specificity was not performed for the expanded peripheral T cells. Those patients achieving a partial response at 0.1-3.0 mg/kg showed among the lowest clonal expansion.

The table came from immunoSEQ multiplex PCR; TCRdb's copy has only in-frame clones and leaves some out. This table holds more than 40,000 clones, roughly nine tenths found once. Specimen: CD4+ or CD8+ T cells sorted from blood, collected in a trial of the OX40 agonist ivuxolimab. This sequence was found in an adult with an advanced solid tumor such as melanoma, head and neck, liver or kidney cancer. The chain employs TRBV10-3 and TRBJ2-7; 8 bases match TRBD1. The CDR3: CAISEVDRGYEQYV. The CDR3 DNA reads as TGTGCCATCAGTGAGGTAGACAGGGGCTACGAGCAGTACGTC.